The present TCR beta chain was sequenced within a study of T cell responses to AZD1222 COVID-19 vaccine. CDR1 and CDR2 (germline): MNHEY, SVGEGT. V dropped 4 bases and J dropped 13 bases, with 11 bases sitting between them. The CDR3 loop spans 12 amino acids. This table comes from immunoSEQ multiplex PCR, and its TCRdb copy is limited to in-frame clones, with some not included. The sample includes approximately 130,000 clones, 93% of them seen just once. Of note for this clone: Its specificity is not known.

Study outcomes and limitations: Only six individuals given AZD1222 were seropositive at baseline. The donor cohort was predominantly white British with a female majority, and clonal diversity may have been underestimated. In the spike-specific TCR repertoire, nearly half reportedly target unmutated variant regions.

The sequence derives from an adult in good health. The chain carries TRBV6-2 or TRBV6-3 and TRBJ1-6; D is undetermined. The sample here was peripheral blood, taken on day 0 of AZD1222 vaccination. The CDR3 sequence is CASSFMRNPLHF. The DNA of the CDR3 is TGTGCCAGCAGTTTTATGAGGAATCCCCTCCACTTT.